The clone carrying this T cell receptor beta chain has more than one count but fewer than ten. Germline trimming cut 1 base from V and 1 base from J; bases unmatched to any gene: 3. This CDR3 comprises 15 residues. Germline values: CDR1 MGHRA, CDR2 YSYEKL. The data stem from a study of CD8 T cells in Susac syndrome. About the study: Among the Susac syndrome patients sequenced, 5 or 6 had active disease and 8 or 9 were in remission.

Patients with Susac syndrome met diagnostic criteria that were recently defined for definite or probable disease. Reverse transcription of about 0.5 to 1 ug RNA used random hexamers. MiXCR was run by TCRdb on the immunoSEQ multiplex PCR reads, yielding one entry per CDR3 protein. The sample lists roughly 190,000 distinct CDR3 sequences, approximately 95% occurring once. J is TRBJ1-2 and V is TRBV4-1; 7 positions agree with TRBD1. Sequencing used CD8+ T cells from PBMCs. The source of this sequence is a human donor with Susac syndrome. The CDR3 loop is CASSQAGTVNYGYTF. The CDR3 coding sequence is TGCGCCAGCAGCCAAGCCGGGACAGTTAACTATGGCTACACCTTC.